This record looks at one T cell receptor (beta chain) sequence and its context. What it binds is unknown. These data come from a study of cytomegalovirus exposure and HLA in healthy donors. Study observations and caveats: CMV serostatus stood as the only immune exposure information on hand. As a later analysis showed, a missense DCLRE1C variant was linked to trimming of TCR beta V- and J-genes.

Germline assignment: CDR1 SGHTA and CDR2 FQGNSA. Trimming pared 4 bases from V and 5 bases from J, leaving 8 bases between. This CDR3 region has 12 residues. PCR amplification relied on 60 Vbeta primers (plus 13 Jbeta primers). Generated by immunoSEQ multiplex PCR, the TCRdb table keeps only in-frame clones and is missing some. The table includes about 96,000 clones, roughly 79% detected once. The material sequenced was PBMCs. The chain carries TRBV7-2 and TRBJ2-5; no firm D call. The source of this sequence is a woman in her seventies in good health and CMV-seropositive. CDR3 bases: TGTGCCAGCAGCTGGTCCGGGGAGACCCAGTACTTC. Amino acid sequence: CASSWSGETQYF.